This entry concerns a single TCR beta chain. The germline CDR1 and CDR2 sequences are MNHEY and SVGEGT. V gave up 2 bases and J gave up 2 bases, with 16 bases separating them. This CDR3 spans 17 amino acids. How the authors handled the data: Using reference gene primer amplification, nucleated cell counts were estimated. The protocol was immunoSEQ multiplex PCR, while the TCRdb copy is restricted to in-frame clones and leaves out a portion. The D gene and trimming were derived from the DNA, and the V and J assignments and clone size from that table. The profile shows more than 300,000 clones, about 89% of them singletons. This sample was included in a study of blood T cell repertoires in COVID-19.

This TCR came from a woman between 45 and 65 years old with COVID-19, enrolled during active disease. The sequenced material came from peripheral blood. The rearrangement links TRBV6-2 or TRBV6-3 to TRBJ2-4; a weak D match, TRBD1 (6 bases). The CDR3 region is CASSYPRGERSKNIQYF. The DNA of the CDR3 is TGTGCCAGCAGTTACCCCAGGGGAGAGAGGTCCAAAAACATTCAGTACTTC.